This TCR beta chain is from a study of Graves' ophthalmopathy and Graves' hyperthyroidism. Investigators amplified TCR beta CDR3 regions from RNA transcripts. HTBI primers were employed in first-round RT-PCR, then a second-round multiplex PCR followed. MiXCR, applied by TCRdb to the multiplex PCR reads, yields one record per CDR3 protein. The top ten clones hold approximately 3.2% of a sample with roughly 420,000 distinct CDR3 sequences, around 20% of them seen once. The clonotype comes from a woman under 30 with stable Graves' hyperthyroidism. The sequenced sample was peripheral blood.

CDR3 protein: CASSGQGGDTDTQYF. The CDR3 region has the DNA TGTGCCAGCAGTGGACAGGGAGGGGACACAGATACGCAGTATTTT. The chain is built from TRBV2 and TRBJ2-3; tentatively, D is TRBD1 or TRBD2 (7 bases each). This CDR3 has 15 amino acids. V lost 4 bases and J 2 bases, leaving 13 bases between the germline ends. Germline lookup yields CDR1 SNHLY and CDR2 FYNNEI.